Given below is one T cell receptor (beta chain) in context. The sample belongs to a study of blood T cell repertoires in COVID-19. Libraries were prepared by immunoSEQ multiplex PCR; TCRdb keeps only in-frame clonotypes and omits some of them. The sample has approximately 100,000 clones, around 81% seen once; the top ten hold around 4.2%. CDR3 length: 16 residues. After removal of 5 bases from V and 4 bases from J, the junction contained 11 bases not matched to a gene. Looked up from germline, CDR1 is SGHTA and CDR2 is FQGNSA. The source of this sequence is a human donor in a cohort sampled during active or convalescent COVID-19. The sequenced sample was peripheral blood. The chain combines TRBV7-2 with TRBJ2-3; 8 nucleotides line up with TRBD2. The CDR3 sequence: CASSPSGRALADTQYF. CDR3 bases: TGTGCCAGCAGCCCCTCCGGGAGGGCACTTGCAGATACGCAGTATTTT.